One sample yielded the 30 T cell receptor beta chains listed below, sequenced in a study of response to subunit inactivated influenza vaccine. TCRdb recomputed calls from the RT-PCR reads with MiXCR, one row per CDR3 protein. The sample holds about 700,000 distinct CDR3 sequences, 15% to 18% seen once. The specimen was PBMCs from blood, collected less than 13 days after vaccination. The receptors here all came from a man aged 45-65 years who received an inactivated influenza vaccine.

This clonotype is deemed medium-sized. The chain joins TRBV7-9 to TRBJ2-5; TRBD2 is a possible D gene (7 bases). V was cut by 4 bases and J by 5 bases, with 14 bases left in between. The CDR3 extends over 14 amino acids. Germline CDR1 and CDR2: SEHNR and FQNEAQ (reference sequence). The CDR3 here is CASSSTGGYETQYF. DNA for the CDR3: TGTGCCAGCAGCTCAACGGGGGGCTATGAGACCCAGTACTTC.

In its sample, this clonotype was seen a few times. The CDR3 spells CASSPTRINQPQHF. DNA of the CDR3: TGTGCCAGCAGCCCGACCCGTATCAATCAGCCCCAGCATTTT. The rearrangement uses TRBV3-1 and TRBJ1-5; no definite D call. V shed 4 bases and J shed 3 bases, with 10 bases lying between them. The germline CDR1 and CDR2 sequences are LGHDT and YNNKEL (reference sequence). There are 14 residues in the CDR3.

This chain links TRBV4-2 with TRBJ2-1; tentative D call: TRBD1 (6 bases). The V end was cut by 4 bases, the J end by 4 bases, with 20 bases between. There are 17 residues in the CDR3. The germline V gene encodes CDR1 LGHNA and CDR2 YNFKEQ. The CDR3 protein is CASSPTGNGVRYNEQFF. As DNA, the CDR3 is TGTGCCAGCAGCCCTACAGGGAACGGTGTCCGTTACAATGAGCAGTTCTTC.

V usage is TRBV24-1 and J usage is TRBJ2-7, with D unclear. CDR1 is KGHDR and CDR2 is SFDVKD in the germline V gene. Trimming shortened V by 6 bases and J by 3 bases, and 14 bases separated the two germline ends. This CDR3 spans 14 amino acids. The CDR3 protein is CATSFGQTLYEQYF. The CDR3 nucleotides read TGTGCCACCAGTTTCGGGCAGACGCTCTACGAGCAGTACTTC.

V usage is TRBV18 and J usage is TRBJ2-7; D possibly corresponds to TRBD2 (5 bases). The germline V gene has CDR1 KGHSH and CDR2 LQKENI. The CDR3 covers 13 residues. Deletions cut 4 bases from V and 1 base from J, with 8 bases between. The CDR3 DNA is TGTGCCAGCTCACGGGAGAATTCCTACGAGCAGTACTTC. Translating it yields CASSRENSYEQYF.

This clonotype was recorded many times. The V call is TRBV6-6, the J call TRBJ1-3; D is unclear. Germline values: CDR1 MNHNY, CDR2 SVGAGI (reference sequence). The CDR3 runs 12 residues. Trimming took off 4 bases at V and 3 bases at J, with 4 bases between the two ends. CDR3 coding DNA: TGTGCCAGCAGTTTCGGTGGAAACACCATATATTTT. It yields the protein CASSFGGNTIYF.

The chain combines TRBV5-1 with TRBJ2-7; 7 bases are shared with TRBD1. The V and J ends lost 0 bases and 5 bases, in that order; junction bases with no gene match: 5. Germline-derived CDR1 and CDR2 are SGHRS and YFSETQ. The CDR3 covers 14 residues. CDR3 protein: CASSLEYGTDEQYF. The CDR3 DNA follows: TGCGCCAGCAGCTTGGAGTACGGGACAGACGAGCAGTACTTC.

The chain is built from TRBV5-1 and TRBJ1-2, with 8 bases fitting TRBD1. V gave up 4 bases and J gave up 8 bases; unmatched junction bases: 10. The germline V gene has CDR1 SGHRS and CDR2 YFSETQ. The CDR3 has 14 amino acids. CDR3 bases: TGCGCCAGCAGCAAAAGTACAGACAGGGGCGGCTACACCTTC. It is translated as CASSKSTDRGGYTF.

This clonotype occurred a few times. The chain has TRBV6-5 and TRBJ1-1; D is ambiguous. The CDR3 is 18 amino acids. Germline assignment: CDR1 MNHEY and CDR2 SVGAGI. Trimming stripped 0 bases from V and 6 bases from J, with 23 bases between. This CDR3 is CASSYSGSPGLTWAEAFF. The DNA for the CDR3 is TGTGCCAGCAGTTACTCCGGCAGCCCGGGTCTGACTTGGGCTGAAGCTTTCTTT.

This clonotype was observed a few times. The chain combines TRBV5-6 with TRBJ2-5; the match to TRBD2 covers 9 bases. Germline V lookup: CDR1 SGHDT, CDR2 YYEEEE. The CDR3 totals 14 residues. J was trimmed by 5 bases and V by 2 bases; bases with no gene match: 4. The CDR3 loop reads CASSLKAGGETQYF. The CDR3 region has the DNA TGTGCCAGCAGCTTAAAAGCGGGGGGTGAGACCCAGTACTTC.

The CDR3 loop is CASSQDRGVYGYTF. CDR3 sequence (DNA): TGCGCCAGCAGCCAAGACCGGGGAGTTTATGGCTACACCTTC. The V call is TRBV4-3, the J call TRBJ1-2; the D is unclear. The CDR3 sequence is 14 residues long. Germline V gene sequence: CDR1 LGHNA, CDR2 YSLEER. Trimming cost V 0 bases and J 5 bases, with 10 bases left between them.

This clonotype was seen at least ten times. The gene calls are TRBV7-9 and TRBJ1-4, with D hard to call. The germline CDR1 and CDR2 sequences are SEHNR and FQNEAQ (reference sequence). V shed 5 bases and J shed 5 bases, with 12 bases lying between them. The CDR3 loop spans 14 amino acids. The CDR3 coding sequence is TGTGCCAGCAGCCTTCATGGCGAGAATGAAAAACTGTTTTTT. Translation gives CASSLHGENEKLFF. Filled out from reference TRBV7-9 and TRBJ1-4, the complete variable domain reads DTGVSQNPRHKITKRGQNVTFRCDPISEHNRLYWYRQTLGQGPEFLTYFQNEAQLEKSRLLSDRFSAERPKGSFSTLEIQRTEQGDSAMYLCASSLHGENEKLFFGSGTQLSVL.

This sequence joins TRBV11-2 and TRBJ2-3; TRBD2 matches 10 bases. The germline V gene has CDR1 SGHAT and CDR2 FQNNGV. The CDR3 runs to 14 residues. Trimming cost V 2 bases and J 12 bases; bases outside gene matches: 8. In nucleotides, the CDR3 is TGTGCCAGCAGCTTATTGGCTAGCGGGGGACTACAGTATTTT. Encoded protein: CASSLLASGGLQYF.

V usage is TRBV7-2 and J usage is TRBJ1-6; 11 nucleotides align to TRBD1. J gave up 12 bases and V 5 bases, and 3 bases lay outside the gene matches. Germline lookup yields CDR1 SGHTA and CDR2 FQGNSA. The CDR3 is 13 amino acids. The CDR3 nucleotides read TGTGCCAGCAGCGTGGACAGGGGGCAACCCCTCCACTTT. Translation: CASSVDRGQPLHF.

This clonotype has a handful of counts. DNA of the CDR3: TGTGCCAGCAGCTCCGACAGGGGGGTGTCGAGCTCTGGGGCCAACGTCCTGACTTTC. Protein sequence: CASSSDRGVSSSGANVLTF. V usage is TRBV11-2 and J usage is TRBJ2-6, with 9 bases that match TRBD1. The ends lost 4 bases at V and 0 bases at J; junction bases unmatched: 10. The CDR3 is 19 residues long. Germline V lookup: CDR1 SGHAT, CDR2 FQNNGV.

The chain employs TRBV20-1 and TRBJ2-1, with a possible D match to TRBD2 (6 bases). This CDR3 has 12 amino acids. V lost 3 bases and J lost 8, with 11 bases in between. CDR1 is DFQATT and CDR2 is SNEGSKA in the germline V gene (reference sequence). This CDR3 is CSASRDLHEQFF. CDR3 coding DNA: TGCAGTGCTAGCCGGGACTTACATGAGCAGTTCTTC.

The V gene is TRBV6-5, the J gene TRBJ2-5; 9 bases fit TRBD1. CDR3 length: 16 amino acids. Germline lookup yields CDR1 MNHEY and CDR2 SVGAGI. V shed 5 bases, J shed 4 bases, and the junction held 11 bases outside the gene matches. CDR3 nucleotide sequence: TGTGCCAGCAGTACTCGACCGGGACAGGGTTTAGAGACCCAGTACTTC. It yields the protein CASSTRPGQGLETQYF.

This chain connects TRBV29-1 to TRBJ2-1; 8 nucleotides line up with TRBD1. The V gene end was trimmed by 1 base and the J gene end by 4 bases; junction bases not matched to a gene: 9. Per germline, CDR1 SQVTM and CDR2 ANQGSEA. CDR3 size: 16 residues. The CDR3 loop reads CSVEGGQGARYNEQFF. The CDR3 DNA sequence: TGCAGCGTTGAAGGCGGGCAGGGGGCTAGGTACAATGAGCAGTTCTTC.

This clonotype was seen a few times. J is TRBJ2-7 and V is TRBV4-3, with no clear D. The CDR3 covers 14 residues. V lost 0 bases and J lost 1, with 7 bases in between. Germline loops: CDR1 LGHNA, CDR2 YSLEER. CDR3 sequence: CASSQDSVSYEQYF. The CDR3 nucleotides read TGCGCCAGCAGCCAAGATTCCGTATCCTACGAGCAGTACTTC.

At least ten counts were recorded for this clonotype. The V call is TRBV3-1, the J call TRBJ2-7; D unclear. The V gene lost 3 bases and the J gene lost 4 bases, with 4 bases spanning the gap. Per germline, CDR1 LGHDT and CDR2 YNNKEL (reference sequence). This CDR3 has 11 residues. The CDR3 DNA sequence: TGTGCCAGCAGCCATGGTTACGAGCAGTACTTC. Protein sequence: CASSHGYEQYF.

This clonotype was detected many times. V usage is TRBV20-1 and J usage is TRBJ2-1; no clear D gene. V gave up 4 bases and J gave up 9 bases, with 16 bases separating them. Germline assignment: CDR1 DFQATT and CDR2 SNEGSKA (reference sequence). There are 13 residues in the CDR3. The CDR3 reads CSATRRSYGEQFF. DNA for the CDR3: TGCAGTGCTACGCGGAGATCCTATGGTGAGCAGTTCTTC.

This clonotype was seen more than once but under ten times. The chain recombines TRBV5-1 with TRBJ1-1, with D unresolved. Trimming cost V 5 bases and J 10 bases, with 27 bases left between them. The CDR3 has 16 amino acids. Germline V CDR1 and CDR2: SGHRS, YFSETQ. This chain's CDR3 is CASSLKPSDDPGRAFF. As DNA, the CDR3 is TGCGCCAGCAGTTTGAAACCCTCAGACGACCCTGGTAGAGCTTTCTTT. Complete variable domain (other parts from reference TRBV5-1 and TRBJ1-1): KAGVTQTPRYLIKTRGQQVTLSCSPISGHRSVSWYQQTPGQGLQFLFEYFSETQRNKGNFPGRFSGRQFSNSRSEMNVSTLELGDSALYLCASSLKPSDDPGRAFFGQGTRLTVV.

The gene calls are TRBV28 and TRBJ2-3, with D unresolved. The CDR3 has 13 amino acids. V was trimmed by 4 bases and J by 8 bases, leaving 13 bases between them. Germline-derived CDR1 and CDR2 are MDHEN and SYDVKM. CDR3 in amino acids: CASSSSPTATQYF. DNA for the CDR3: TGTGCCAGCAGTTCATCCCCGACCGCTACGCAGTATTTT.

This clonotype was seen only a few times. The gene calls are TRBV7-9 and TRBJ1-2; no clear D. This CDR3 region has 14 residues. The V and J ends lost 6 bases and 8 bases respectively, with 19 bases between them. Germline V gene data show CDR1 as SEHNR and CDR2 as FQNEAQ (reference sequence). This chain's CDR3 is CASSPDTRREGYTF. The CDR3 DNA reads as TGTGCCAGCAGTCCAGACACCCGTAGAGAGGGCTACACCTTC.

The CDR3 loop is CASSLARQGIQETQYF. Here the CDR3 DNA reads TGTGCCAGCAGCTTGGCCCGACAGGGCATTCAAGAGACCCAGTACTTC. The rearrangement uses TRBV5-6 and TRBJ2-5; 7 nucleotides agree with TRBD1. CDR1 is SGHDT and CDR2 is YYEEEE in the germline V gene. Trimming took 0 bases from V and 2 from J; bases not matched to a gene: 7. The CDR3 has 16 amino acids.

This clonotype was counted only a few times. This chain connects TRBV4-1 to TRBJ2-5, with D maybe TRBD1 (6 bases). The CDR3 contains 15 residues. Germline CDR1 MGHRA, CDR2 YSYEKL. Trimming pared 4 bases from V and 2 bases from J, leaving 14 bases between. CDR3 bases: TGCGCCAGCAGCCCAACAGGGACCGAGCAAGAGACCCAGTACTTC. Translation: CASSPTGTEQETQYF.

The table lists this clonotype with a few counts. The chain recombines TRBV7-2 with TRBJ2-1; 11 bases align to TRBD2. The germline gives CDR1 SGHTA, CDR2 FQGNSA. V shed 0 bases and J 3 bases; nucleotides not matched to a gene: 4. The length of the CDR3 is 17 residues. CDR3 DNA sequence: TGTGCCAGCAGCTTAGCTAGCGGGGGGGCTAACTACAATGAGCAGTTCTTC. Protein: CASSLASGGANYNEQFF. Together with reference TRBV7-2 and TRBJ2-1, the CDR3 gives the full variable domain: GAGVSQSPSNKVTEKGKDVELRCDPISGHTALYWYRQSLGQGLEFLIYFQGNSAPDKSGLPSDRFSAERTGGSVSTLTIQRTQQEDSAVYLCASSLASGGANYNEQFFGPGTRLTVL.

This clonotype was found many times. This chain joins TRBV5-6 and TRBJ2-7; TRBD1 is a possible D gene (5 bases). The CDR3 sequence is 14 residues long. The germline V gene has CDR1 SGHDT and CDR2 YYEEEE. V was cut by 6 bases and J by 4 bases, with 17 bases left in between. CDR3 residues: CASIYSLQEYEQYF. The CDR3 DNA is TGTGCCAGCATCTACTCGCTACAGGAGTACGAGCAGTACTTC.

This clonotype showed up many times. This chain links TRBV20-1 with TRBJ2-3, with 13 nucleotides matching TRBD2. Germline V lookup: CDR1 DFQATT, CDR2 SNEGSKA (reference sequence). V lost 4 bases to trimming and J lost 5 bases; unmatched junction nucleotides: 6. The CDR3 runs to 15 residues. Here the CDR3 DNA reads TGCAGTGCTAAACTAGCGGGAGGGCCGGGAGATACGCAGTATTTT. Protein product: CSAKLAGGPGDTQYF.

The chain carries TRBV2 and TRBJ2-7; TRBD1 agrees at 7 bases. Germline-derived CDR1 and CDR2 are SNHLY and FYNNEI. CDR3 size: 14 residues. CDR3: CATRKGANRYEQYF. CDR3 sequence (DNA): TGTGCGACAAGAAAGGGGGCCAACCGTTACGAGCAGTACTTC.